This is a list of T cell receptor beta chains from one sample in a study of T cell responses to AZD1222 COVID-19 vaccine. The data were produced by immunoSEQ multiplex PCR, yet TCRdb's version contains in-frame clones alone and is incomplete. The data show fewer than 150,000 clones, approximately 94% seen once. This sample comprised peripheral blood, obtained on day 0 of AZD1222 vaccination. The receptors here all came from an adult in good health. CDR3s include the opening cysteine and the closing phenylalanine or tryptophan. D genes are given only for firm matches.

d_gene,j_gene,v_gene,CDR3aa,CDR3nt
TRBD2,TRBJ2-1,TRBV6-2/TRBV6-3,CASSTGLAGGYNEQFF,TGTGCCAGCAGTACGGGACTAGCGGGAGGTTACAATGAGCAGTTCTTC
TRBD1,TRBJ1-2,TRBV12-3/TRBV12-4,CASSLGTVAGYTF,TGTGCCAGCAGTTTGGGGACAGTGGCTGGCTACACCTTC
.,TRBJ2-1,TRBV18,CASSPSLLQGNEQFF,TGTGCCAGCTCACCCTCACTCCTACAGGGCAATGAGCAGTTCTTC
TRBD1,TRBJ2-3,TRBV19,CASRGTGASTDTQYF,TGTGCCAGTAGGGGGACAGGAGCTAGCACAGATACGCAGTATTTT
.,TRBJ1-1,TRBV19,CVTSTGPEGVNTEAFF,TGTGTCACAAGTACAGGCCCGGAGGGGGTGAACACTGAAGCTTTCTTT
.,TRBJ2-2,TRBV10-3,CAISVLASTNTGELFF,TGTGCCATCAGTGTGTTAGCGTCCACGAACACCGGGGAGCTGTTTTTT
.,TRBJ2-6,TRBV18,CASSPQRRQLSGANVLTF,TGTGCCAGCTCACCACAGCGGCGGCAGCTTTCTGGGGCCAACGTCCTGACTTTC
.,TRBJ1-1,TRBV5-5,CASSLLSLEGDTEAFF,TGTGCCAGCAGCTTGCTCAGCTTAGAGGGGGACACTGAAGCTTTCTTT
.,TRBJ1-4,TRBV5-1,CASSLLQEEKLFF,TGCGCCAGCAGCTTGTTGCAGGAGGAAAAACTGTTTTTT
TRBD1,TRBJ1-2,TRBV28,CASSLGQGDYGYTF,TGTGCCAGCAGTTTAGGACAGGGAGACTATGGCTACACCTTC
.,TRBJ2-4,TRBV11-2,CASSLGTDIAKNIQYF,TGTGCCAGCAGCTTAGGGACAGACATAGCCAAAAACATTCAGTACTTC
.,TRBJ1-4,TRBV6-5,CASSYAGAQREKLFF,TGTGCCAGCAGTTACGCGGGGGCGCAGCGGGAAAAACTGTTTTTT